The T cell receptor beta chain under discussion was sequenced for a study of cytomegalovirus exposure and HLA in healthy donors. The CDR3 runs 15 residues. The V gene lost 0 bases and the J gene lost 7 bases, with 11 bases spanning the gap. Germline CDR1 SGHRS, CDR2 YFSETQ. The PCR used 60 Vbeta and 13 Jbeta primers. Method: immunoSEQ multiplex PCR; TCRdb's copy keeps in-frame clones and lacks some. The repertoire holds about 130,000 clones, with around 70% as singletons. V usage is TRBV5-1 and J usage is TRBJ1-6; D might be TRBD1 (5 bases). Sequenced: PBMCs. This sequence originates from a man aged 40-55 years in good health and CMV-seropositive. The CDR3 spells CASSLDGRTNSPLHF. As DNA, the CDR3 is TGCGCCAGCAGCTTGGATGGTCGGACAAATTCACCCCTCCACTTT.